The 18 T cell receptor beta chains listed next were all sequenced from one sample in a study of read filtering for tumor transcriptome and immune sequencing. The library was built from about 400 ng RNA with molecular barcoded adaptors for alpha/delta and beta/gamma chains. TCRdb reanalysed the reads using MiXCR and keeps one entry per CDR3 protein. The sample contains tens of thousands of distinct CDR3 sequences, roughly an eighth of which appear only once. Sequenced: a population of CD138-negative cells sorted from bone marrow. The receptors were sampled from a donor over 35 with multiple myeloma.

Of note for this clonotype: This may stem from a read error, because a much larger clone lies one nucleotide away. The chain employs TRBV28 and TRBJ2-7; D not resolved. Germline CDR1 is MDHEN and CDR2 is SYDVKM. The CDR3 contains 12 residues. V was cut by 7 bases and J by 4 bases, with 11 bases left in between. The chain's CDR3 is CASNPFRYEQYF. The CDR3 region has the DNA TGTGCCAGCAACCCTTTTAGGTACGAGCAGTACTTC.

This clonotype was seen at least ten times. The chain recombines TRBV20-1 with TRBJ1-6; no definite D call. There are 15 residues in the CDR3. The ends were cut back, 6 bases at V and 0 bases at J, with 12 bases in the middle. Germline assignment: CDR1 DFQATT and CDR2 SNEGSKA (reference sequence). The CDR3 coding sequence is TGCAGTGCGCGGGGTGTGGGCTCCTATAATTCACCCCTCCACTTT. Protein: CSARGVGSYNSPLHF.

The chain couples TRBV30 to TRBJ1-2; D not certain. The germline gives CDR1 GTSNPN, CDR2 SVGIG (reference sequence). The germline V and J ends were trimmed by 8 bases and 3 bases, with 19 bases remaining between them. The CDR3 spans 14 residues. The CDR3 protein is CAAYGSRNYYGYTF. The DNA for the CDR3 is TGTGCCGCATATGGCTCAAGGAATTACTATGGCTACACCTTC.

This clonotype was recorded at least ten times. The gene calls are TRBV28 and TRBJ2-5; 7 nucleotides align to TRBD1. V lost 4 bases and J lost 10; bases outside the gene matches: 12. CDR1 MDHEN and CDR2 SYDVKM come from the germline V gene. This CDR3 is built from 14 residues. CDR3 loop: CASSWVDRNFDQYF. The CDR3 nucleotides read TGTGCCAGCAGTTGGGTGGACAGGAACTTCGACCAGTACTTC.

With regard to this clonotype: With a much larger clone just one base away, this may be a read error. The missing conserved phenylalanine or tryptophan at the end of this CDR3 makes a read error likely. The genes are TRBV29-1 and TRBJ2-3; TRBD1 is a possible D gene (6 bases). Germline CDR1 and CDR2: SQVTM and ANQGSEA. The V end was cut by 5 bases, the J end by 4 bases, with 19 bases between. The CDR3 extends over 15 amino acids. The CDR3 loop is CSVWKGPGVSDTQYS. The CDR3 coding sequence is TGCAGCGTTTGGAAGGGCCCAGGGGTGTCAGATACGCAGTATTCT.

This clonotype showed up many times. The CDR3 is CASGYRGDYEQYF. CDR3 nucleotides: TGCGCCAGCGGATATCGCGGAGACTACGAGCAGTACTTC. The chain has TRBV5-1 and TRBJ2-7; D gene ambiguous. CDR3 size: 13 residues. Germline values: CDR1 SGHRS, CDR2 YFSETQ. V dropped 7 bases and J dropped 3 bases, with 14 bases sitting between them. The entire variable domain, with the rest obtained from reference TRBV5-1 and TRBJ2-7, is as follows: KAGVTQTPRYLIKTRGQQVTLSCSPISGHRSVSWYQQTPGQGLQFLFEYFSETQRNKGNFPGRFSGRQFSNSRSEMNVSTLELGDSALYLCASGYRGDYEQYFGPGTRLTVT.

This clonotype came up a few times. The J gene is TRBJ1-5, the V gene TRBV20-1; D is possibly TRBD1 (5 bases). Per the germline V gene, CDR1 is DFQATT and CDR2 is SNEGSKA (reference sequence). Deletions cut 3 bases from V and 0 bases from J, with 6 bases between. This CDR3 region has 13 residues. The CDR3 DNA reads TGCAGTGCTAGGGGGGATAGCAATCAGCCCCAGCATTTT. Its translation: CSARGDSNQPQHF.

Note on this clonotype: A single base separates this from a much larger clone, so it may be a read error. This rearrangement joins TRBV20-1 to TRBJ2-1; 7 bases fit TRBD1. The CDR3 totals 13 residues. Per the germline V gene, CDR1 is DFQATT and CDR2 is SNEGSKA (reference sequence). CDR3: CSALQGSYSEQFF. DNA of the CDR3: TGCAGTGCACTACAGGGGTCCTACAGTGAGCAGTTCTTC.

The table lists this clonotype with many counts. The chain couples TRBV29-1 to TRBJ2-5; TRBD1 aligns across 10 bases. J gave up 7 bases and V 4 bases, and 9 bases lay outside the gene matches. This CDR3 is 14 amino acids long. Germline V gene sequence: CDR1 SQVTM, CDR2 ANQGSEA. In nucleotides, the CDR3 is TGCAGCGTTGGTGGGACAGGGGCCCGTGGGACCCAGTACTTC. Its translation is CSVGGTGARGTQYF.

Points on this clonotype: A far larger clone is off by one base, so a read error is likely. The chain links TRBV11-2 to TRBJ2-5, with a tentative D call TRBD1 (5 bases). The CDR3 runs to 16 residues. Germline V gene sequence: CDR1 SGHAT, CDR2 FQNNGV. In DNA form, the CDR3 reads TGTGCCAGCAGCTCGTCCGTTTGGGGCACACAAGGGACCCAGTACTTC. Translation gives CASSSSVWGTQGTQYF. The full variable domain, rest sourced from reference TRBV11-2 and TRBJ2-5, is EAGVAQSPRYKIIEKRQSVAFWCNPISGHATLYWYQQILGQGPKLLIQFQNNGVVDDSQLPKDRFSAERLKGVDSTLKIQPAKLEDSAVYLCASSSSVWGTQGTQYFGPGTRLLVL.

This clonotype was seen ten or more times. The V call is TRBV29-1, the J call TRBJ2-1; D perhaps matches TRBD2 (7 bases). CDR3 size: 13 residues. Germline CDR1 reads SQVTM; CDR2 reads ANQGSEA. The V gene lost 4 bases and the J gene lost 6 bases, with 13 bases spanning the gap. The CDR3 loop is CSVGRGAGNEQFF. In nucleotides, the CDR3 is TGCAGCGTTGGTCGGGGGGCTGGCAATGAGCAGTTCTTC.

Many counts were recorded for this clonotype. V gene TRBV20-1 combines with J gene TRBJ2-7, with D perhaps being TRBD1 or TRBD2 (6 bases each). The CDR3 length is 16 residues. Germline lookup yields CDR1 DFQATT and CDR2 SNEGSKA (reference sequence). Trimming removed 5 bases from V and 0 bases from J, with 20 bases in between. The CDR3 is CSARFSWGALSYEQYF. The CDR3 bases are TGCAGTGCTCGATTTAGTTGGGGGGCCCTCTCCTACGAGCAGTACTTC.

In its sample, this clonotype was seen many times. J is TRBJ2-7 and V is TRBV28; maybe TRBD1 (5 bases). Trimming pared 7 bases from V and 3 bases from J, leaving 19 bases between. CDR3 length: 15 residues. Germline CDR1 is MDHEN and CDR2 is SYDVKM. The CDR3 DNA is TGTGCCAGCACCCAGTCAGGGTCCCTGCACTACGAGCAGTACTTC. Encoded protein: CASTQSGSLHYEQYF.

This clonotype was observed at least ten times. J is TRBJ1-1 and V is TRBV4-2; D may be TRBD1 (5 bases). V dropped 4 bases and J dropped 3 bases, with 9 bases sitting between them. Germline assignment: CDR1 LGHNA and CDR2 YNFKEQ. There are 13 residues in the CDR3. CDR3 nucleotides: TGTGCCAGCAGCCCGCGAGGGGACACTGAAGCTTTCTTT. Its protein product is CASSPRGDTEAFF.

The sample holds many counts of this clonotype. The chain combines TRBV7-3 with TRBJ2-7; D unclear. Germline CDR1 SGHTA, CDR2 FQGTGA. The CDR3 sequence is 10 residues long. V was shortened by 3 bases and J by 3 bases, with 0 bases between the two germline ends. The CDR3 DNA sequence: TGTGCCAGCAGCTTCTACGAGCAGTACTTC. Its protein is CASSFYEQYF.

This clonotype was observed at least ten times. The chain has TRBV7-2 and TRBJ2-4, with D possibly TRBD1 on 5 matching bases. There are 16 residues in the CDR3. The V end lost 5 bases, the J end lost 0 bases, and 14 bases lay between the germline ends. Germline-derived CDR1 and CDR2 are SGHTA and FQGNSA. The CDR3 DNA sequence: TGTGCCAGCAGCCGTCCCAGCACAGGAGCCAAAAACATTCAGTACTTC. Its protein product is CASSRPSTGAKNIQYF.

Remarks on this clonotype: This may stem from a read error, because a much larger clone lies one nucleotide away. This rearrangement joins TRBV19 to TRBJ2-3; no firm D call. The CDR3 loop spans 12 amino acids. Germline CDR1 is LNHDA and CDR2 is SQIVND (reference sequence). Trimming stripped 5 bases from V and 7 bases from J, with 10 bases between. The CDR3 protein is CASSQSTNTQYF. The CDR3 nucleotides are TGTGCCAGTAGTCAGTCAACAAATACGCAGTATTTT.

This clonotype has ten or more counts. The chain is built from TRBV2 and TRBJ1-2; unclear D gene. Germline values: CDR1 SNHLY, CDR2 FYNNEI. The V and J ends lost 1 base and 4 bases respectively, with 10 bases between them. The CDR3 is 14 amino acids. CDR3 sequence reads: CASSEVGQIYGYTF. CDR3 nucleotides: TGTGCCAGCAGTGAAGTAGGGCAGATCTATGGCTACACCTTC.